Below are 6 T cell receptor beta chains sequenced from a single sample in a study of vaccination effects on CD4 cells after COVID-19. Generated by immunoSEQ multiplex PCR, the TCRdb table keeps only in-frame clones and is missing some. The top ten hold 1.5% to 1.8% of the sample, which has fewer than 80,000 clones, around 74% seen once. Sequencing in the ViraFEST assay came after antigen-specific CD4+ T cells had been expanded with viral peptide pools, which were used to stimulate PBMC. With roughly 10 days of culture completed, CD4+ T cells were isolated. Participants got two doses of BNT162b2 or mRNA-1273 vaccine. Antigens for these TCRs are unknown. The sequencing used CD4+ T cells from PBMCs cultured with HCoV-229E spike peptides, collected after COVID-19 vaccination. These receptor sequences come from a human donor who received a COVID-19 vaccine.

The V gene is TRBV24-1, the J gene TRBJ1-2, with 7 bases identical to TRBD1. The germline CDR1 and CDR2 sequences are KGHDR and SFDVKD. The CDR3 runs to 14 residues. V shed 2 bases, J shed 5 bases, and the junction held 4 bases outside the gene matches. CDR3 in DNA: TGTGCCACCAGTGATTCAGGGGGAGATTATGGCTACACCTTC. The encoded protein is CATSDSGGDYGYTF.

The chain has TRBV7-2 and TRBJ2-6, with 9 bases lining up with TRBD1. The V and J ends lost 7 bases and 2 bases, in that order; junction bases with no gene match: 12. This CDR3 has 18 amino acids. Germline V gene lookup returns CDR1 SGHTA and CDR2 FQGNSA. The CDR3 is CASTAPGTGLAGANVLTF. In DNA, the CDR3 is TGTGCCAGCACCGCTCCCGGGACAGGGTTGGCTGGGGCCAACGTCCTGACTTTC.

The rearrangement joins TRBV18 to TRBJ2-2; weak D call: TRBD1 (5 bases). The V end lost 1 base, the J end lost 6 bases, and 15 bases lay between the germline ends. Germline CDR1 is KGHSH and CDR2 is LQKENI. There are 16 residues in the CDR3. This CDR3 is CASSPLSDNSAGELFF. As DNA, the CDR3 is TGTGCCAGCTCACCACTGTCGGACAATAGTGCCGGGGAGCTGTTTTTT.

CDR3 loop: CASSKSRDTIDGYTF. The DNA for the CDR3 is TGTGCCAGCAGCAAGTCCCGGGACACCATCGATGGCTACACCTTC. V is TRBV7-2 and J is TRBJ1-2, with D possibly TRBD1 on 6 matching bases. From germline, CDR1 is SGHTA and CDR2 FQGNSA. Trimming took off 5 bases at V and 6 bases at J, with 19 bases between the two ends. The CDR3 is 15 residues long. Looking up the rest from reference TRBV7-2 and TRBJ1-2 gives the full variable domain: GAGVSQSPSNKVTEKGKDVELRCDPISGHTALYWYRQSLGQGLEFLIYFQGNSAPDKSGLPSDRFSAERTGGSVSTLTIQRTQQEDSAVYLCASSKSRDTIDGYTFGSGTRLTVV.

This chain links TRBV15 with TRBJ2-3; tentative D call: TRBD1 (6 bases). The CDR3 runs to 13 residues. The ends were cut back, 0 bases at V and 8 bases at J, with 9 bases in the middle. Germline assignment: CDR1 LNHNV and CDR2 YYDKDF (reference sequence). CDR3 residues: CATSRDSGVTQYF. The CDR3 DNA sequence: TGTGCCACCAGCAGAGACTCAGGGGTTACGCAGTATTTT.

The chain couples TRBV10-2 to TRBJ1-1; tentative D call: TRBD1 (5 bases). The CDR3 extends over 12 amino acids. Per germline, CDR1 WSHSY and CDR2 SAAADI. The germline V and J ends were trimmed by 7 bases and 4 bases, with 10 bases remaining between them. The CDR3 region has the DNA TGCGCCAGCAAAGCCACAGGCACTGAAGCTTTCTTT. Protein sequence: CASKATGTEAFF.